This T cell receptor beta chain appears in the sequencing data of a study of blood T cells in healthy people across ages. A sample-barcoded 5' primer and a J-beta primer mix were used in a second PCR of roughly 6 to 11 cycles. TCRdb itself ran the 5' RACE reads through MiXCR, one entry per CDR3 protein. This table has 590,000 or so distinct CDR3 sequences, roughly 31% appearing once. This TCR was sampled from a woman older than 75 in good health. The sequenced sample was blood.

CDR3 amino acids: CSARDWASGRADRLETQYF. The DNA for the CDR3 is TGCAGTGCTAGAGATTGGGCTAGCGGGAGGGCCGATCGCCTAGAGACCCAGTACTTC. This chain connects TRBV20-1 to TRBJ2-5, with 12 bases matching TRBD2. This CDR3 region has 19 residues. The V gene end was trimmed by 0 bases and the J gene end by 4 bases; junction bases not matched to a gene: 15. Germline-derived CDR1 and CDR2 are DFQATT and SNEGSKA (reference sequence).